The 7 T cell receptor beta chains given below trace back to one sample, sequenced in a study of cytomegalovirus exposure and HLA in healthy donors. The primer mix had 60 Vbeta and 13 Jbeta primers. Profiling relied on immunoSEQ multiplex PCR, and the TCRdb table lists in-frame clones only, not all of them. The table has roughly 93,000 clones, about four fifths seen once; the top ten hold 6% to 9.5%. Sequencing input: PBMCs. The receptors come from a man under 40 in good health and CMV-seronegative.

This clone was recorded only once. This rearrangement joins TRBV15 to TRBJ2-2; 10 nucleotides line up with TRBD2. V shed 1 base and J 4 bases; nucleotides not matched to a gene: 3. Germline assignment: CDR1 LNHNV and CDR2 YYDKDF (reference sequence). CDR3 length: 16 amino acids. Written as DNA, the CDR3 is TGTGCCACCAGCAGAGGTTCTAGCGGGAGCACCGGGGAGCTGTTTTTT. It yields the protein CATSRGSSGSTGELFF.

This chain links TRBV10-2 with TRBJ1-4; D not certain. Per germline, CDR1 WSHSY and CDR2 SAAADI. This CDR3 is 13 amino acids long. V shed 4 bases and J shed 4 bases, with 7 bases lying between them. The CDR3 loop reads CASSVSLNEKLFF. Written as DNA, the CDR3 is TGCGCCAGCAGTGTCTCCCTTAATGAAAAACTGTTTTTT.

The V and J genes are TRBV18 and TRBJ1-4; a possible D gene is TRBD1 (5 bases). Germline V gene lookup returns CDR1 KGHSH and CDR2 LQKENI. The CDR3 is 15 amino acids. Between the trimmed V and J ends, which lost 5 bases and 0 bases, there was a span of 10 bases. In nucleotides, the CDR3 is TGTGCCAGCTCAACGATGACAGCAACTAATGAAAAACTGTTTTTT. It specifies CASSTMTATNEKLFF.

This clone appeared a few times. This sequence joins TRBV14 and TRBJ1-4; TRBD1 might be the D (6 bases). The CDR3 totals 15 residues. V lost 0 bases to trimming and J lost 8 bases, with 13 bases between them. Germline V gene lookup returns CDR1 SGHDN and CDR2 FVKESK. CDR3 region: CASSQDFGRGEKLFF. CDR3 sequence (DNA): TGTGCCAGCAGCCAAGATTTCGGTAGGGGGGAAAAACTGTTTTTT.

The chain has TRBV6-5 and TRBJ2-5; no clear D. This CDR3 has 16 residues. The germline V gene has CDR1 MNHEY and CDR2 SVGAGI. The V end was cut by 0 bases, the J end by 5 bases, with 16 bases between. CDR3 sequence: CASSYSPATGLETQYF. DNA of the CDR3: TGTGCCAGCAGTTACTCGCCTGCGACGGGTTTGGAGACCCAGTACTTC.

This rearrangement joins TRBV5-6 to TRBJ2-7; TRBD2 matches at 9 bases. Germline values: CDR1 SGHDT, CDR2 YYEEEE. Trimming at V came to 0 bases and at J to 5 bases, leaving 15 bases not matched to a gene. This CDR3 has 18 residues. This CDR3 is CASSLVRPSGNRTNEQYF. The CDR3 DNA sequence: TGTGCCAGCAGCTTGGTTCGGCCTAGCGGGAACCGTACCAACGAGCAGTACTTC.

This chain uses TRBV30 with TRBJ1-2; TRBD1 is a possible D gene (6 bases). Germline CDR1 GTSNPN, CDR2 SVGIG (reference sequence). Trimming shortened V by 4 bases and J by 5 bases, and 17 bases separated the two germline ends. The CDR3 is 14 residues long. CDR3 in amino acids: CAWTSVGAQYGYTF. In DNA form, the CDR3 reads TGTGCCTGGACCTCTGTGGGGGCCCAATATGGCTACACCTTC.